This T cell receptor (beta chain) derives from a study of T cells in Graves' hyperthyroidism and ophthalmopathy (dated by TCRdb to about 2019). In terms of the full investigation: Peripheral blood was collected at initial diagnosis, before any treatment. Following sampling, methimazole starting at 30 mg daily was given to hyperthyroidism patients, and high-dose intravenous methylprednisolone was given to ophthalmopathy patients. Prospective prediction of ophthalmopathy was tested in an independent validation cohort consisting of under 20 hyperthyroidism patients and more than 15 patients who later progressed to ophthalmopathy. The paper describes TCR Vbeta CDR3 sequencing of about 140 peripheral blood samples, made up of about 41 ophthalmopathy patients, approximately 73 hyperthyroidism patients and about 17 progressor patients. In addition, the study compared T-cell repertoires in thyroid tissue and in blood from six Graves' hyperthyroidism patients. The roughly 100 discovery patients were randomly divided into training and test sets at a 7:3 ratio. To identify distinguishing TCR V-J signatures, a discovery cohort of around 100 patients was used, comprising 43 with Graves' ophthalmopathy and 57 with stable Graves' hyperthyroidism.

As for this clonotype: What this receptor recognizes is not known. No base quality information exists; no much larger clone differs at one position.

From its cysteine to its phenylalanine, the CDR3 spans 18 amino acids. The DNA shown is the 54-base CDR3, in frame from base 1. CDR1 LNHDA and CDR2 SQIVND were looked up in the germline V gene (reference sequence). Trimming removed 3 bases from V and 0 bases from J; the gene matches leave 9 bases unexplained. Ophthalmopathy patients had moderately to severely active disease, Clinical Activity Score of at least 3, NOSPECS grade of at least 4, and duration under 3 months. Exclusion was applied to patients with uncontrolled infections, other autoimmune diseases, pregnancy or lactation. Clinical symptoms, serum thyroxine and TRAb, thyroid ultrasound, and orbital computed tomography formed the basis for the diagnoses. PBMCs were isolated from around 10 ml of fresh peripheral blood by Ficoll-Paque density gradient centrifugation. Total RNA was extracted using Trizol reagent, and RNA quality was assessed on an Agilent 2100 Bioanalyzer.

The TCR beta CDR3 regions were amplified from RNA transcripts. The first round of RT-PCR for the TCR CDR3 was performed with the HTBI primer set and the Qiagen OneStep RT-PCR kit. Libraries were constructed in a second round of multiplex PCR, after which size selection and purification were performed. Paired-end sequencing of the libraries was performed with 100 bp reads on an Illumina HiSeq2000. The paper's processing steps were these. Raw data were processed with SOAPnuke, discarding reads with adapters, uncalled bases, mean Phred below 15, or no exact constant-primer or identifier match. High-quality paired reads were merged with COPE v1.2.5, and unique nucleotide sequences were defined as clonotypes. MiTCR v1.1 was used to align clonotypes to the IMGT TRBV, TRBD and TRBJ reference segments. The analysis included only V-J combinations with a frequency above 0.0001, which together covered approximately 99% of the repertoires. The TCS score was defined as the ratio of F50 (clonal expansion) to E x V (chaos), calculated using BLOSUM62-based TCRdist between CDR3 peptides within each V-J. Welch's t-statistics and random forest reduced just over 500 V-J features to roughly 13, which were used in a naive Bayes classifier (R e1071). TCRdb took the public reads, trimmed them with fastp at Q25, ran MiXCR for clone calling and kept in-frame beta chains. Rows merge per CDR3 protein into single entries with the most common DNA and genes. These V and J calls rely on TCRdb rather than the paper's analysis. This sample is represented by around 600,000 distinct CDR3 sequences; about 14% of them were singletons. The leading ten clones occupy around an eighth of the sample.

What the study reported, not specific to this receptor: Most expanded thyroid clonotypes (frequency above 0.001) were also found in blood, which suggests that blood repertoires may mirror thyroid immune responses. In cross-validation, a model built on a 13 V-J signature told ophthalmopathy apart from stable hyperthyroidism with under 90% sensitivity and roughly 81% specificity, and in testing the same model reached 80%/75%. Sample size was not statistically predetermined, and investigators were not blinded to group allocation. During validation, the model predicted progression to ophthalmopathy a median of roughly 7.1 months ahead of onset, with almost 71% sensitivity and 72% to 85% specificity.

Sequenced sample: blood. The rearranged segments are TRBV19 and TRBJ1-3; 9 nucleotides in the junction match TRBD1. This sequence originates from a woman in her forties or fifties with Graves' ophthalmopathy. The nucleotide sequence reads as follows: TGTGCCAGTAGTATGCCCAGGGACAGGGTTTACTCTGGAAACACCATATATTTT. It translates to CASSMPRDRVYSGNTIYF. The full variable domain, completed from the reference TRBV19 and TRBJ1-3 proteins outside the CDR3, reads DGGITQSPKYLFRKEGQNVTLSCEQNLNHDAMYWYRQDPGQGLRLIYYSQIVNDFQKGDIAEGYSVSREKKESFPLTVTSAQKNPTAFYLCASSMPRDRVYSGNTIYFGEGSWLTVV.